This paragraph covers one T cell receptor (beta chain) sequence. Both 60 Vbeta primers and 13 Jbeta primers went into the PCR. Sequencing was performed with immunoSEQ multiplex PCR; in TCRdb, only in-frame clones are kept and a portion is missing. The sample has 170,000 or so clones; 84% are singletons. This entry comes from a study of cytomegalovirus exposure and HLA in healthy donors. From germline, CDR1 is LNHDA and CDR2 SQIVND (reference sequence). CDR3 size: 15 residues. V lost 6 bases and J 0 bases, leaving 14 bases between the germline ends. V usage is TRBV19 and J usage is TRBJ1-2; D is ambiguous. This receptor was obtained from a girl between 5 and 17 years old in good health and CMV-seropositive. The sequencing input was PBMCs. The CDR3 sequence: CASSARGSANYGYTF. The CDR3 nucleotides are TGTGCCAGTAGCGCCCGGGGAAGCGCTAACTATGGCTACACCTTC. The variable domain in full, completed from reference TRBV19 and TRBJ1-2, reads DGGITQSPKYLFRKEGQNVTLSCEQNLNHDAMYWYRQDPGQGLRLIYYSQIVNDFQKGDIAEGYSVSREKKESFPLTVTSAQKNPTAFYLCASSARGSANYGYTFGSGTRLTVV.